This T cell receptor beta chain was documented in a study of blood T cell repertoires in COVID-19. TCRdb keeps only in-frame clones here, not all; method: immunoSEQ multiplex PCR. The repertoire has approximately 670,000 clones, about nine tenths of them found once; the top ten carry approximately 0.3%. The germline gives CDR1 PRHDT, CDR2 FYEKMQ (reference sequence). V shed 0 bases and J shed 6 bases, with 11 bases lying between them. This CDR3 has 14 amino acids. The source of this sequence is a woman in her late teens or twenties with acute or convalescent COVID-19. The chain employs TRBV13 and TRBJ1-1; TRBD1 is a possible D gene (5 bases). What was sequenced was peripheral blood. The DNA for the CDR3 is TGTGCCAGCAGCTTAGGCCTCCAAGGGGCTGAAGCTTTCTTT. Encoded protein: CASSLGLQGAEAFF.